Listed below are T cell receptor beta chains from one sample, sequenced in a study of blood T cell repertoires in COVID-19. Sequenced by immunoSEQ multiplex PCR; TCRdb stores in-frame clones only, minus some. Among roughly 200,000 clones listed, roughly 75% were seen once. Sequences were obtained from peripheral blood. These receptor sequences come from a woman in her sixties or seventies with acute or convalescent COVID-19. Each CDR3 is given with its conserved first and last residue. The D gene is left open where the match is weak. Part of the rows lack a size; the others show once, few, many or a class for expanded clones.

V: TRBV6-5; size: -; J: TRBJ2-7; D: -; DNA: TGTGCCAGCAGCTTCTTTCTTAGCGGTGCCTACGAGCAGTACTTC; CDR3: CASSFFLSGAYEQYF
V: TRBV24-1; size: few; J: TRBJ2-3; D: TRBD2; DNA: TGTGCCACCAGTGACCCGGGGACTAGCGGGAAGTCAGATACGCAGTATTTT; CDR3: CATSDPGTSGKSDTQYF
V: TRBV11-2; size: -; J: TRBJ2-5; D: -; DNA: TGTGCCAGCAGCCCCGACAGGGAGGCCCAGTACTTC; CDR3: CASSPDREAQYF
V: TRBV30; size: -; J: TRBJ1-1; D: TRBD1; DNA: TGTGCCTGGGGGACACAGGGGGACAACACTGAAGCTTTCTTT; CDR3: CAWGTQGDNTEAFF
V: TRBV18; size: -; J: TRBJ1-4; D: TRBD1; DNA: TGTGCCAGCTCACGGGACAGGGTACGGGGTGAAAAACTGTTTTTT; CDR3: CASSRDRVRGEKLFF
V: TRBV18; size: -; J: TRBJ1-3; D: -; DNA: TGTGCCAGCTCACCAGGAGGGACTGGAAACACCATATATTTT; CDR3: CASSPGGTGNTIYF
V: TRBV10-3; size: -; J: TRBJ1-1; D: -; DNA: TGTGCCATCAGTGGGACAGAGAACACTGAAGCTTTCTTT; CDR3: CAISGTENTEAFF
V: TRBV6-1; size: once; J: TRBJ1-1; D: TRBD1; DNA: TGTGCCAGCAGTGAAAAATATTGGGACAGTGAAGCTTTCTTT; CDR3: CASSEKYWDSEAFF
V: TRBV28; size: -; J: TRBJ1-3; D: -; DNA: TGTGCCAGCAGTCCGGCGGGGGACTCTGGAAACACCATATATTTT; CDR3: CASSPAGDSGNTIYF
V: TRBV27; size: once; J: TRBJ2-7; D: -; DNA: TGTGCCAGCAGTTTATCTGTCGGAGGCTCCTACGAGCAGTACTTC; CDR3: CASSLSVGGSYEQYF
V: TRBV29-1; size: -; J: TRBJ1-4; D: TRBD1; DNA: TGCAGCGCCGGGAGAGGGGGCGCATGGAATGAAAAACTGTTTTTT; CDR3: CSAGRGGAWNEKLFF
V: TRBV7-9; size: -; J: TRBJ2-7; D: TRBD1; DNA: TGTGCCAGCAGCACCAGACAGGGATACGACGAGCAGTACTTC; CDR3: CASSTRQGYDEQYF
V: TRBV28; size: -; J: TRBJ1-4; D: -; DNA: TGTGCCAGCAGTTTGCCAACGGCAGGGAAGAATGAAAAACTGTTTTTT; CDR3: CASSLPTAGKNEKLFF
V: TRBV18; size: once; J: TRBJ1-1; D: -; DNA: TGTGCCAGCTCCCTGGAGGGGGGGACTGAAGCTTTCTTT; CDR3: CASSLEGGTEAFF
V: TRBV7-8; size: -; J: TRBJ1-4; D: -; DNA: TGTGCCAGCAGAGCGGCGGGAAAGGGAGACGAAAAACTGTTTTTT; CDR3: CASRAAGKGDEKLFF
V: TRBV19; size: -; J: TRBJ1-5; D: TRBD1; DNA: TGTGCCAGTAGTATAGGGGGACAGAGCAATCAGCCCCAGCATTTT; CDR3: CASSIGGQSNQPQHF
V: TRBV3-1/TRBV3-2; size: once; J: TRBJ2-2; D: TRBD1; DNA: TGTGCCAGCAGCCAAAGCACAGGGGTCCCCGGGGAGCTGTTTTTT; CDR3: CASSQSTGVPGELFF
V: TRBV28; size: -; J: TRBJ2-1; D: -; DNA: TGTGCCAGCAGATTTCTTACGGGCCGAGGGGGCTCCTACAATGAGCAGTTCTTC; CDR3: CASRFLTGRGGSYNEQFF
V: TRBV24-1; size: -; J: TRBJ2-7; D: -; DNA: TGTGCCACCAGTCACGGCGGGGTCTACGAGCAGTACTTC; CDR3: CATSHGGVYEQYF
V: TRBV2; size: -; J: TRBJ2-1; D: TRBD2; DNA: TGTGCCAGCAGTGACCAAAGCGGGATTTACAATGAGCAGTTCTTC; CDR3: CASSDQSGIYNEQFF
V: TRBV20-1; size: few; J: TRBJ2-1; D: TRBD2; DNA: TGCAGTGCTAGTCCCTCGCTAGCGGGAGTTTACAATGAGCAGTTCTTC; CDR3: CSASPSLAGVYNEQFF
V: TRBV19; size: -; J: TRBJ1-2; D: -; DNA: TGTGCCAGTAGTACAGGGTTCAACTATGGCTACACCTTC; CDR3: CASSTGFNYGYTF
V: TRBV19; size: -; J: TRBJ2-1; D: TRBD2; DNA: TGTGCCAGTAGCGATACTAGCGGATCCTACAATGAGCAGTTCTTC; CDR3: CASSDTSGSYNEQFF
V: TRBV9; size: -; J: TRBJ2-5; D: -; DNA: TGTGCCAGAAGCCCTCCCCGTACCGGGACTGAAGAGACCCAGTACTTC; CDR3: CARSPPRTGTEETQYF
V: TRBV7-9; size: few; J: TRBJ1-3; D: -; DNA: TGTGCCAGCAGCTTCGACCTGGGTCTGGGAGGCCGAAACACCATATATTTT; CDR3: CASSFDLGLGGRNTIYF
V: TRBV2; size: -; J: TRBJ1-1; D: TRBD1; DNA: TGTGCCAGCAGTGACAGGGGGCGGTTGACTGAAGCTTTCTTT; CDR3: CASSDRGRLTEAFF
V: TRBV5-8; size: -; J: TRBJ2-1; D: TRBD2; DNA: TGTGCCAGCAGCCGAGGGACTAGCGGGTACAATGAGCAGTTCTTC; CDR3: CASSRGTSGYNEQFF
V: TRBV5-4; size: -; J: TRBJ1-6; D: -; DNA: TGTGCCAGCAGCTTGAGCAGGGCGAATTCACCCCTCCACTTT; CDR3: CASSLSRANSPLHF
V: TRBV6-5; size: -; J: TRBJ1-2; D: TRBD1; DNA: TGTGCCAGCGCTCGGACAGGCGCGGCAGACTATGGCTACACCTTC; CDR3: CASARTGAADYGYTF
V: TRBV21-1; size: few; J: TRBJ1-5; D: -; DNA: TGTGCCAGCAGCAAAGAAGGCAGGGAGGCAGACAATAGCAATCAGCCCCAGCATTTT; CDR3: CASSKEGREADNSNQPQHF
V: TRBV6-4; size: many; J: TRBJ2-3; D: -; DNA: TGTGCCAGCAGTGACCGGGCAGGGAGCACAGATACGCAGTATTTT; CDR3: CASSDRAGSTDTQYF
V: TRBV12-3/TRBV12-4; size: -; J: TRBJ1-2; D: TRBD1; DNA: TGTGCCAGCACCAAGGACAGGGACGATGGCTACACCTTC; CDR3: CASTKDRDDGYTF
V: TRBV18; size: few; J: TRBJ2-2; D: -; DNA: TGTGCCAGCTCACCAGGTTCAAGCACGAACACCGGGGAGCTGTTTTTT; CDR3: CASSPGSSTNTGELFF
V: TRBV30; size: -; J: TRBJ2-2; D: TRBD2; DNA: TGTGCCTCGAGGACTAGCGCGAACACCGGGGAGCTGTTTTTT; CDR3: CASRTSANTGELFF
V: TRBV18; size: -; J: TRBJ2-7; D: TRBD1; DNA: TGTGCCAGCTCCAAGGGGGCAGCGTCCTACGAGCAGTACTTC; CDR3: CASSKGAASYEQYF
V: TRBV29-1; size: -; J: TRBJ2-2; D: -; DNA: TGCAGCGTTGTCGGGGCGAACACCGGGGAGCTGTTTTTT; CDR3: CSVVGANTGELFF
V: TRBV18; size: many; J: TRBJ2-1; D: TRBD2; DNA: TGTGCCAGCTCACGGGGACTAGCGGGAGACAATGAGCAGTTCTTC; CDR3: CASSRGLAGDNEQFF
V: TRBV10-3; size: few; J: TRBJ1-1; D: -; DNA: TGTGCCATCAGTGAGGGGGACAATGAAGCTTTCTTT; CDR3: CAISEGDNEAFF
V: TRBV14; size: -; J: TRBJ2-3; D: -; DNA: TGTGCCAGCAGCCAACGGGATACGCAGTATTTT; CDR3: CASSQRDTQYF
V: TRBV7-7; size: -; J: TRBJ2-7; D: TRBD1; DNA: TGTGCCAGCAGCTTGGACAGGGGGCTTCCCTACGAGCAGTACTTC; CDR3: CASSLDRGLPYEQYF
V: TRBV5-1; size: -; J: TRBJ2-7; D: -; DNA: TGCGCCAGCAAGATGGGCGCCTCGAGCTCCTACGAGCAGTACTTC; CDR3: CASKMGASSSYEQYF
V: TRBV4-2; size: -; J: TRBJ2-3; D: TRBD2; DNA: TGTGCCAGCAGCCAAGAAGTGGGGGGAGGGCCCACAGATACGCAGTATTTT; CDR3: CASSQEVGGGPTDTQYF
V: TRBV6-6; size: -; J: TRBJ2-3; D: -; DNA: TGTGCCAGCAGTCACCCGGCTGGGGCTAGGAAAGCAGATACGCAGTATTTT; CDR3: CASSHPAGARKADTQYF
V: TRBV7-2; size: few; J: TRBJ2-7; D: TRBD1; DNA: TGTGCCAGCAGCTTAGGGAGCCTGGGACAGGGCTCCTACGAGCAGTACTTC; CDR3: CASSLGSLGQGSYEQYF
V: TRBV28; size: -; J: TRBJ2-1; D: TRBD2; DNA: TGTGCCAGCAAACCGGGGGGTAGCTCCTACAATGAGCAGTTCTTC; CDR3: CASKPGGSSYNEQFF
V: TRBV12-3/TRBV12-4; size: -; J: TRBJ1-1; D: TRBD1; DNA: TGTGCCAGCAGGGGACAGGGTTCCACTGAAGCTTTCTTT; CDR3: CASRGQGSTEAFF
V: TRBV3-1/TRBV3-2; size: -; J: TRBJ2-7; D: -; DNA: TGTGCCAGCAGGCTAACAGGCTACGAGCAGTACTTC; CDR3: CASRLTGYEQYF
V: TRBV6-5; size: -; J: TRBJ2-7; D: TRBD2; DNA: TGTGCCAGCAGTCCTCTAGCGGGGGGAGAGCAGTACTTC; CDR3: CASSPLAGGEQYF
V: TRBV27; size: -; J: TRBJ2-1; D: TRBD2; DNA: TGTGCCAGCAGTTTTAAGCGCGGGAGTGATGCGACCAATGAGCAGTTCTTC; CDR3: CASSFKRGSDATNEQFF
V: TRBV19; size: once; J: TRBJ1-1; D: -; DNA: TGTGCCAGTACAAGACAGAACATGAACACTGAAGCTTTCTTT; CDR3: CASTRQNMNTEAFF
V: TRBV5-4; size: -; J: TRBJ1-2; D: -; DNA: TGTGCCAGCAGCCCGGGCCAGGGTAGCTATGGCTACACCTTC; CDR3: CASSPGQGSYGYTF
V: TRBV4-2; size: once; J: TRBJ2-2; D: TRBD2; DNA: TGTGCCAGCAGCCAAGAGACTAGCGCGGGCGGGGAGCTGTTTTTT; CDR3: CASSQETSAGGELFF
V: TRBV18; size: once; J: TRBJ2-1; D: TRBD2; DNA: TGTGCCAGCTCACCACCGGGAGCGGGAGTGGCCCCCATCGAGCAGTTCTTC; CDR3: CASSPPGAGVAPIEQFF